The 27 T cell receptor beta chains given below trace back to one sample, sequenced in a study of response to subunit inactivated influenza vaccine (dated by TCRdb to the late 2010s). Library method: RT-PCR. Sequencing relied on an Illumina HiSeq 2500. TCRdb reprocessing: public reads trimmed at Q25 with fastp, clones called with MiXCR, in-frame beta chains kept. A single entry per CDR3 protein holds the most common genes and DNA from its merged rows. Within this sample are 450,000 to 700,000 distinct CDR3 sequences, with about 15% of them counted one time only. Approximately 10% of the sample is held by the ten biggest clonotypes. The sample in question was PBMCs from blood, obtained 11 to 12 days after vaccination. All receptors come from a middle-aged man who received an inactivated influenza vaccine. Donor details come from another sample of the same person, matched by shared clones.

This clonotype was seen only a few times. The chain uses TRBV20-1 and TRBJ2-1; 9 nucleotides align to TRBD2. The CDR3 runs 17 residues. Germline V CDR1 and CDR2: DFQATT, SNEGSKA (reference sequence). V trimming: 0 bases; J trimming: 4 bases; junction bases outside the gene matches: 10. CDR3 region: CSARDLGLAGIYNEQFF. In DNA, the CDR3 is TGCAGTGCTAGAGATCTCGGGCTAGCGGGAATATACAATGAGCAGTTCTTC.

The table lists this clonotype with a few counts. This rearrangement joins TRBV20-1 to TRBJ1-2; no reliable D call. The CDR3 spans 11 residues. The germline V and J ends were trimmed by 6 bases and 10 bases, with 15 bases remaining between them. Germline-derived CDR1 and CDR2 are DFQATT and SNEGSKA (reference sequence). CDR3 bases: TGCAGTGCCCCTACCCCGAGGAACTACACCTTC. Its translation: CSAPTPRNYTF.

CDR3 sequence: CASSVEAGSYEQYF. DNA of the CDR3: TGTGCCAGCAGCGTAGAGGCGGGGTCCTACGAGCAGTACTTC. V is TRBV9 and J is TRBJ2-7, with a possible D match to TRBD2 (6 bases). Trimming cost V 0 bases and J 1 base, with 8 bases left between them. CDR3 length: 14 amino acids. Germline CDR1 and CDR2: SGDLS and YYNGEE.

This clonotype has just one count. The CDR3 DNA is TGTGCCAGCACCGACGGACTAGCGGGCCACTCATCCTACGAGCAGTACTTC. Its protein is CASTDGLAGHSSYEQYF. The chain links TRBV11-2 to TRBJ2-7; TRBD2 agrees at 11 bases. This CDR3 is 17 amino acids long. Germline CDR1 and CDR2: SGHAT and FQNNGV. The V gene end was trimmed by 7 bases and the J gene end by 1 base; junction bases not matched to a gene: 12.

In this sample, this clonotype turned up many times. The chain combines TRBV6-2 or TRBV6-3 with TRBJ2-1; D might be TRBD1 (5 bases). The CDR3 contains 15 residues. Trimming removed 1 base from V and 1 base from J, with 8 bases in between. The V gene's germline CDR1 is MNHEY and CDR2 SVGEGT. CDR3 sequence (DNA): TGTGCCAGCAGTTACTATAGGGGTTCCTACAATGAGCAGTTCTTC. Translated: CASSYYRGSYNEQFF.

The rearrangement uses TRBV29-1 and TRBJ2-1; a weak D match, TRBD2 (6 bases). The germline V and J ends were trimmed by 3 bases and 8 bases, with 14 bases remaining between them. Germline V gives CDR1 SQVTM, CDR2 ANQGSEA. This CDR3 spans 13 amino acids. In nucleotides, the CDR3 is TGCAGCGTTGAGCGCGGGGCGCCTTATGAGCAGTTCTTC. Protein: CSVERGAPYEQFF.

Many counts were recorded for this clonotype. CDR3 in DNA: TGCAGTGCTAGAACGGGGGCCAGGACCCAGTACTTC. Protein sequence: CSARTGARTQYF. The V gene is TRBV20-1, the J gene TRBJ2-5; D tentatively reads TRBD1 or TRBD2 (6 bases each). CDR1 and CDR2 (germline): DFQATT, SNEGSKA (reference sequence). V was cut by 2 bases and J by 7 bases, with 11 bases left in between. The CDR3 is 12 residues long.

The CDR3 protein is CASSWGGGARADTQYF. CDR3 nucleotides: TGCGCCAGCAGCTGGGGCGGGGGGGCGAGGGCAGATACGCAGTATTTT. The rearrangement links TRBV5-1 to TRBJ2-3; 9 bases line up with TRBD2. The CDR3 has 16 amino acids. Germline V gives CDR1 SGHRS, CDR2 YFSETQ. V lost 3 bases to trimming and J lost 4 bases; unmatched junction nucleotides: 9.

This chain connects TRBV28 to TRBJ1-2, with D uncertain. The CDR3 contains 14 residues. CDR1 and CDR2 from the germline V gene are MDHEN and SYDVKM. V was shortened by 4 bases and J by 1 base, with 10 bases between the two germline ends. The CDR3: CASSSVFSNYGYTF. DNA of the CDR3: TGTGCCAGCAGTTCTGTTTTTAGTAACTATGGCTACACCTTC.

This clonotype turned up a few times. This chain links TRBV20-1 with TRBJ2-2; D is perhaps TRBD1 (5 bases). CDR1 and CDR2 (germline): DFQATT, SNEGSKA (reference sequence). V lost 3 bases and J 0 bases, leaving 8 bases between the germline ends. The CDR3 has 14 amino acids. CDR3: CSARKGANTGELFF. The CDR3 DNA sequence: TGCAGTGCTAGGAAAGGGGCGAACACCGGGGAGCTGTTTTTT.

This clonotype has only a few counts. The CDR3 DNA reads as TGTGCCACCAGGCCAGCAGGGGCCTCTTCGAGTGGTGAGCAGTTCTTC. Its translation is CATRPAGASSSGEQFF. The J gene is TRBJ2-1, the V gene TRBV24-1; the D gene is possibly TRBD1 (6 bases). Germline CDR1 KGHDR, CDR2 SFDVKD. The CDR3 is 16 amino acids. Trimming shortened V by 7 bases and J by 9 bases, and 24 bases separated the two germline ends.

V is TRBV28 and J is TRBJ2-1; 12 bases align to TRBD1. Trimming cost V 6 bases and J 4 bases; bases outside gene matches: 4. Germline assignment: CDR1 MDHEN and CDR2 SYDVKM. The CDR3 covers 15 residues. The CDR3 bases are TGTGCCAGCAGGGGACAGGGGGCTAGTTACAATGAGCAGTTCTTC. Protein product: CASRGQGASYNEQFF.

This clonotype appeared many times. The chain's CDR3 is CAISESGGFYNEQFF. For the CDR3, the DNA is TGTGCCATCAGTGAGTCCGGGGGGTTCTACAATGAGCAGTTCTTC. The chain links TRBV10-3 to TRBJ2-1, with 7 bases that match TRBD2. The CDR3 is made up of 15 amino acids. Germline trimming cut 0 bases from V and 3 bases from J; bases unmatched to any gene: 2. Germline V lookup: CDR1 ENHRY, CDR2 SYGVKD.

The chain has TRBV5-5 and TRBJ2-5; 7 nucleotides line up with TRBD1. CDR1 and CDR2 from the germline V gene are SGHKS and YYEKEE (reference sequence). V lost 2 bases to trimming and J lost 5 bases; unmatched junction nucleotides: 9. The CDR3 is made up of 15 amino acids. The CDR3 coding sequence is TGTGCCAGCAGCTTCGTGGGACAGAGTAAGGAGACCCAGTACTTC. It yields the protein CASSFVGQSKETQYF.

This clonotype was seen only a few times. The chain joins TRBV15 to TRBJ2-7; 9 nucleotides line up with TRBD1. Germline-derived CDR1 and CDR2 are LNHNV and YYDKDF (reference sequence). V trimming: 1 base; J trimming: 2 bases; junction bases outside the gene matches: 6. The CDR3 consists of 16 residues. CDR3 nucleotides: TGTGCCACCAGCAGAGCCTGGACAGGGGACCCCTACGAGCAGTACTTC. Its protein is CATSRAWTGDPYEQYF.

The V and J genes are TRBV20-1 and TRBJ2-5, with 8 bases aligning to TRBD2. With 6 bases clipped from V and 4 bases from J, the junction kept 7 bases outside the gene matches. The CDR3 spans 13 residues. CDR1 DFQATT and CDR2 SNEGSKA come from the germline V gene (reference sequence). The CDR3 loop reads CSALTSGIETQYF. The CDR3 region has the DNA TGCAGTGCACTAACTAGCGGCATAGAGACCCAGTACTTC.

The chain recombines TRBV20-1 with TRBJ2-7, with D tentatively TRBD1 or TRBD2 (5 bases each). V was trimmed by 4 bases and J by 2 bases, leaving 12 bases between them. CDR3 length: 13 amino acids. CDR1 is DFQATT and CDR2 is SNEGSKA in the germline V gene (reference sequence). CDR3 nucleotide sequence: TGCAGTGCTAACCGGGACCACCCCTACGAGCAGTACTTC. The encoded protein is CSANRDHPYEQYF.

This clonotype was seen a few times. This chain connects TRBV28 to TRBJ1-2, with D hard to call. CDR1 MDHEN and CDR2 SYDVKM come from the germline V gene. This CDR3 comprises 16 residues. V was pared by 5 bases and J by 4 bases, with 20 bases between. CDR3 bases: TGTGCCAGCAGTGAGTGGACGGACCTTGTTAGCTATGGCTACACCTTC. Amino acid sequence: CASSEWTDLVSYGYTF.

This clonotype was seen a few times. The chain carries TRBV15 and TRBJ2-2; D could derive from TRBD1 or TRBD2 (5 bases each). Deletions cut 0 bases from V and 5 bases from J, with 19 bases between. The CDR3 contains 18 residues. CDR1 and CDR2 from the germline V gene are LNHNV and YYDKDF (reference sequence). The CDR3 here is CATSRDRTGASGTGELFF. CDR3 DNA: TGTGCCACCAGCAGAGATAGGACCGGGGCCTCGGGGACCGGGGAGCTGTTTTTT.

The V call is TRBV20-1, the J call TRBJ2-3; D uncertain. From germline, CDR1 is DFQATT and CDR2 SNEGSKA (reference sequence). There are 14 residues in the CDR3. Trimming stripped 4 bases from V and 0 bases from J, with 11 bases between. CDR3 region: CSATLITSTDTQYF. CDR3 DNA: TGCAGTGCTACACTTATAACGAGCACAGATACGCAGTATTTT.

The chain links TRBV2 to TRBJ2-3, with 10 positions matching TRBD2. Germline V lookup: CDR1 SNHLY, CDR2 FYNNEI. The length of the CDR3 is 18 residues. Trimming took 3 bases from V and 0 from J; bases not matched to a gene: 9. The CDR3 here is CASSDVLAGLSSTDTQYF. CDR3 DNA: TGTGCCAGCAGTGACGTACTAGCGGGACTTTCTAGCACAGATACGCAGTATTTT.

This clonotype was counted only a few times. This chain links TRBV12-3 or TRBV12-4 with TRBJ2-1; 11 positions match TRBD2. V was clipped by 7 bases and J by 6 bases; unmatched bases: 11. The CDR3 runs to 16 residues. CDR3 in DNA: TGTGCCAGCACCCCACCGGGACTAGCGGCAATCAATGAGCAGTTCTTC. This gives the protein CASTPPGLAAINEQFF.

V gene TRBV5-4 combines with J gene TRBJ2-3, with TRBD2 matching over 10 bases. Unmatched junction bases numbered 4, after V lost 2 bases and J lost 1 base. CDR3 length: 16 residues. The germline CDR1 and CDR2 sequences are SGHNT and YYREEE (reference sequence). The chain's CDR3 is CASSFFLAGGTDTQYF. The CDR3 nucleotides are TGTGCCAGCAGCTTTTTTCTAGCGGGGGGCACAGATACGCAGTATTTT.

This clonotype came up many times. This chain connects TRBV5-1 to TRBJ2-3, with TRBD1 as a possible D gene (6 bases). Germline-derived CDR1 and CDR2 are SGHRS and YFSETQ. The ends were cut back, 4 bases at V and 0 bases at J, with 18 bases in the middle. This CDR3 has 17 residues. The CDR3 DNA is TGCGCCAGCAGCCGGTATAGAACAGGGCCAAGCACAGATACGCAGTATTTT. This encodes CASSRYRTGPSTDTQYF. The variable domain in full, completed from reference TRBV5-1 and TRBJ2-3, reads KAGVTQTPRYLIKTRGQQVTLSCSPISGHRSVSWYQQTPGQGLQFLFEYFSETQRNKGNFPGRFSGRQFSNSRSEMNVSTLELGDSALYLCASSRYRTGPSTDTQYFGPGTRLTVL.

The chain carries TRBV11-2 and TRBJ2-7, with D hard to call. Germline CDR1 reads SGHAT; CDR2 reads FQNNGV. The CDR3 consists of 12 residues. V lost 4 bases, J lost 1 base, and 5 bases lay in between. CDR3 nucleotide sequence: TGTGCCAGCAGCTCTGCATCCTACGAGCAGTACTTC. Protein: CASSSASYEQYF.

The chain recombines TRBV20-1 with TRBJ2-1, with 8 bases lining up with TRBD2. The J segment lost 3 bases and the V segment lost 2 bases, leaving 9 bases of the junction unmatched. The germline V gene encodes CDR1 DFQATT and CDR2 SNEGSKA (reference sequence). The CDR3 covers 16 residues. CDR3 in amino acids: CSARPIAGSYYNEQFF. DNA of the CDR3: TGCAGTGCTAGACCCATAGCGGGAAGTTACTACAATGAGCAGTTCTTC.

This clonotype was counted many times. This rearrangement joins TRBV12-3 or TRBV12-4 to TRBJ2-3; 11 bases line up with TRBD2. The CDR3 extends over 14 amino acids. Losses at the gene ends were 5 bases for V and 6 bases for J; bases not matched to a gene: 4. The CDR3 region is CASSQLAGADTQYF. CDR3 in DNA: TGTGCCAGCAGTCAACTAGCGGGAGCGGATACGCAGTATTTT.